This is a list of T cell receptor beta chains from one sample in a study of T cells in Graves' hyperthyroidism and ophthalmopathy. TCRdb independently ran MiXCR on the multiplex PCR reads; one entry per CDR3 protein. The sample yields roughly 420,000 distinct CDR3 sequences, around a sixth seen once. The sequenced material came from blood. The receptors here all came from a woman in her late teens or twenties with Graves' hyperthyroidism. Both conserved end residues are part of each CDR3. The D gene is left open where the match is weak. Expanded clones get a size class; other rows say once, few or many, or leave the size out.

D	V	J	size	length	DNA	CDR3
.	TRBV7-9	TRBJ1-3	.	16	TGTGCCAGCAGCTGGGACGCAGGCGTCTCCGGAAACACCATATATTTT	CASSWDAGVSGNTIYF
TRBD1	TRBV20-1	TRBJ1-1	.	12	TGCAGTGCTATCCCAGGGGGCTGGGTAGCTTTCTTT	CSAIPGGWVAFF
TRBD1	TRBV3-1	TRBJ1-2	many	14	TGTGCCAGCAGCGCCGCGGACAGGGAGGTCGGCTACACCTTC	CASSAADREVGYTF
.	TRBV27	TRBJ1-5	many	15	TGTGCCAGCAGCCGCCAACAGGGTGTCGATCAGCCCCAGCATTTT	CASSRQQGVDQPQHF
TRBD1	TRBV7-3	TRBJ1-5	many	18	TGTGCCAGCAGCTGGCCGGGACAGGGGGCCACCAGCAGTCAGCCCCAGCATTTT	CASSWPGQGATSSQPQHF
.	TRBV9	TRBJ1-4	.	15	TGTGCCAGCAGCGTAGGCGGGGGGATTAATGAAAAACTGTTTTTT	CASSVGGGINEKLFF
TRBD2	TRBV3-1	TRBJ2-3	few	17	TGTGCCAGCAGCCAAGACGGGGGGGGCTGGGGCACAGATACGCAGTATTTT	CASSQDGGGWGTDTQYF
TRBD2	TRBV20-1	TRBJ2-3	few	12	TGCAGTGCTCGGGGGGGCGCAGATACGCAGTATTTT	CSARGGADTQYF
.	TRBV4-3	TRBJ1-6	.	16	TGCGCCAGCAGCCAGATTTCGGGGGTAAATAATTCACCCCTCCACTTT	CASSQISGVNNSPLHF
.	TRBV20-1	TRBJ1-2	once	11	TGCAGTGCTAGAGTGGGTGCTGGCTACACCTTC	CSARVGAGYTF
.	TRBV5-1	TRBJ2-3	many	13	TGCGCCAGCGGACAGCCGAGCACAGATACGCAGTATTTT	CASGQPSTDTQYF
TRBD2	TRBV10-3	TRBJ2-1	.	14	TGTGCCATCAGACTAGCGGGAGAGTACGGTGAGCAGTTCTTC	CAIRLAGEYGEQFF
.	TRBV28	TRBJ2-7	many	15	TGTGCCAGCAGCCTAAACAGGGGGGGCTCCTACGAGCAGTACTTC	CASSLNRGGSYEQYF
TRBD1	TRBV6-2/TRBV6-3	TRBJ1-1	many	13	TGTGCCAGCAGAGACAGGGCGGACACTGAAGCTTTCTTT	CASRDRADTEAFF
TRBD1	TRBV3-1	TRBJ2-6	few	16	TGTGCCAGCAGCCAATTACAGGGGGATGGGGCCAACGTCCTGACTTTC	CASSQLQGDGANVLTF
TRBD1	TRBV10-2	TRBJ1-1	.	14	TGCGCCAGCAGGGGACAGGGGGCGCGGACTGAAGCTTTCTTT	CASRGQGARTEAFF
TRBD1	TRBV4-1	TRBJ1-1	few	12	TGCGCCAGCAGCCACCGACAGGGAGAAGCTTTCTTT	CASSHRQGEAFF
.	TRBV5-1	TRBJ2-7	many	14	TGCGCCAGCAGCTTGGTAGCCGGACTCTACGAGCAGTACTTC	CASSLVAGLYEQYF
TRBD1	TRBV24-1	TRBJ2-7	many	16	TGTGCCACCAGTGACCCAGGACAGGATAGGCCCTACGAGCAGTACTTC	CATSDPGQDRPYEQYF
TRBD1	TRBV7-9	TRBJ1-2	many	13	TGTGCCAGCAGCTTCCAGGGGGCCGGGGGCTACACCTTC	CASSFQGAGGYTF
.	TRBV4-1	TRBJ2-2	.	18	TGCGCCAGCAGCCACTCGGCCCAGCGCCAACTGAACACCGGGGAGCTGTTTTTT	CASSHSAQRQLNTGELFF
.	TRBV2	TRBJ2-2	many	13	TGTGCCAGCAGTCTGACGGAGACCGGGGAGCTGTTTTTT	CASSLTETGELFF
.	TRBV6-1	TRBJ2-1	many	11	TGTGCCAGCAGGTTTGGGATTGAGCAGTTCTTC	CASRFGIEQFF
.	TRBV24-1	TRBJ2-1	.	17	TGTGCCACCTCAGGGTATGACCATCTAAACTCCTACAATGAGCAGTTCTTC	CATSGYDHLNSYNEQFF
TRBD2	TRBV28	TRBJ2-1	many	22	TGTGCCAGCAGTTTTTGGTTCTTGTGGAGGGAGACGGGAGGACTCTCCTACAATGAGCAGTTCTTC	CASSFWFLWRETGGLSYNEQFF
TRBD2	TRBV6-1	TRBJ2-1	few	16	TGTGCCAGCAGTATCCAAGGCGGGAGGTTGAACAATGAGCAGTTCTTC	CASSIQGGRLNNEQFF
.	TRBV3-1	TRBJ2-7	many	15	TGTGCCAGCAGCCAAGGTTTTGAACAGGGAGTAGGGCAGTACTTC	CASSQGFEQGVGQYF
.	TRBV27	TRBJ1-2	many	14	TGTGCCAGCAGTTTGAGTAACAGTCTGTATGGCTACACCTTC	CASSLSNSLYGYTF
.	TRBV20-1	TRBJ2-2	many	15	TGCAGTGCCACCCCCGGGCGGACGAACACCGGGGAGCTGTTTTTT	CSATPGRTNTGELFF
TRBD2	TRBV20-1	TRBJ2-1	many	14	TGCAGTGCTCGACAGCGGGGTACGCACAATGAGCAGTTCTTC	CSARQRGTHNEQFF
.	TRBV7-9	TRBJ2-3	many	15	TGTGCCAGCAGCTTAGCCACGGCCAGCACAGATACGCAGTATTTT	CASSLATASTDTQYF
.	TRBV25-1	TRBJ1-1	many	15	TGTGCCAGCAGTGTAAGCCGGCAGGGGAGCACTGAAGCTTTCTTT	CASSVSRQGSTEAFF
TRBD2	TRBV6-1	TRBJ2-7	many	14	TGTGCCAGTTATGGGACTAGCGGGAGGTACGAGCAGTACTTC	CASYGTSGRYEQYF
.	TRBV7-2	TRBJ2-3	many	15	TGTGCCAGCAGTTTGGTTCAGGGGTCCACAGATACGCAGTATTTT	CASSLVQGSTDTQYF
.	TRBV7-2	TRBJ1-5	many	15	TGTGCCAGCAGCTTAGAGGGTGGGGGAAATCAGCCCCAGCATTTT	CASSLEGGGNQPQHF
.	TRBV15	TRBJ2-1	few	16	TGTGCCACCAGCAGGGACGGGGGCGGGAGATGGAATGAGCAGTTCTTC	CATSRDGGGRWNEQFF